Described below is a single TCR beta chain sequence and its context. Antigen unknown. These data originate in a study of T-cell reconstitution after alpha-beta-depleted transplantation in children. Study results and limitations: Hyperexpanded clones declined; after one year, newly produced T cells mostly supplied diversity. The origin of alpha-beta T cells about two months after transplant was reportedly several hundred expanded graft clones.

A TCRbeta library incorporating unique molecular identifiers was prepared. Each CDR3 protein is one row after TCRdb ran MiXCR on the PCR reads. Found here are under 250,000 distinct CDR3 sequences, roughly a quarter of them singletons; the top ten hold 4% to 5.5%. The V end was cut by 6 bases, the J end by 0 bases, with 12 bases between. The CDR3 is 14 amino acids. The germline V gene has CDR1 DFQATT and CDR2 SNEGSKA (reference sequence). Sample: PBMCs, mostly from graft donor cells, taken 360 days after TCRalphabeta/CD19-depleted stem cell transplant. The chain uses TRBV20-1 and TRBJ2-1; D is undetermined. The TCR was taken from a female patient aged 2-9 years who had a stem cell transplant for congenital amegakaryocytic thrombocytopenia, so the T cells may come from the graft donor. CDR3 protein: CSALYFHSYNEQFF. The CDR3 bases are TGCAGTGCCCTTTATTTTCACTCCTACAATGAGCAGTTCTTC.